Sequencing of this T cell receptor (beta chain) was carried out in a study of patients and donors after allogeneic stem cell transplantation. TCRdb re-called the RT-PCR reads through MiXCR, storing one row per CDR3 protein. The table records about 960,000 distinct CDR3 sequences, roughly 18% of them present only once. This TCR derives from a human donor who was either an allogeneic HSCT recipient or a stem cell or donor lymphocyte infusion donor (not recorded which). It is not recorded whose cells these are; they may come from a transplant donor. Sequenced sample: blood, either unsorted or a sorted T cell fraction (not recorded which).

In nucleotides, the CDR3 is TGTGCCAGCAGTTCCCTCGATGAGGGCGTAGAAAGCGAGCAGTACTTC. This codes for CASSSLDEGVESEQYF. This chain joins TRBV6-2 or TRBV6-3 and TRBJ2-7; possibly TRBD2 for D (5 bases). This CDR3 is built from 16 residues. CDR1 is MNHEY and CDR2 is SVGEGT in the germline V gene. V was shortened by 4 bases and J by 6 bases, with 22 bases between the two germline ends.